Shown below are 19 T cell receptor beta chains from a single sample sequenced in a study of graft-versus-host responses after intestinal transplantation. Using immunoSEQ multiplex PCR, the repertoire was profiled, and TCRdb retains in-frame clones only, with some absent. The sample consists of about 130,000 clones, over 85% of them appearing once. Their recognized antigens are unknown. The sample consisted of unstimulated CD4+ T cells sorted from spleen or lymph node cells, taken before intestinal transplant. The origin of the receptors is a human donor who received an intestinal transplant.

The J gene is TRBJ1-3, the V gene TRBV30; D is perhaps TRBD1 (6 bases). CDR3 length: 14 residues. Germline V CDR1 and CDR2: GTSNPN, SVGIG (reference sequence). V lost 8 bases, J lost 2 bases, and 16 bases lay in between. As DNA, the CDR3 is TGTGCCCGTTTGGAAGCAGGGGCTGGAAACACCATATATTTT. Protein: CARLEAGAGNTIYF.

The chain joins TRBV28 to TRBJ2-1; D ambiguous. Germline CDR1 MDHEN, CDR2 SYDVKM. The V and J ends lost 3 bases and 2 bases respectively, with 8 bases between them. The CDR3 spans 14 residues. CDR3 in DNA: TGTGCCAGCAGTTTGAGGCTAACCTACAATGAGCAGTTCTTC. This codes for CASSLRLTYNEQFF.

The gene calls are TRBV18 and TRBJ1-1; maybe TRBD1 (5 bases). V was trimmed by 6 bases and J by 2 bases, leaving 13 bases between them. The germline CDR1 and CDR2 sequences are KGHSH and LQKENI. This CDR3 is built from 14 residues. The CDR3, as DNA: TGTGCCAGCTCCCTCAGTAGGGGAAACACTGAAGCTTTCTTT. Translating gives CASSLSRGNTEAFF.

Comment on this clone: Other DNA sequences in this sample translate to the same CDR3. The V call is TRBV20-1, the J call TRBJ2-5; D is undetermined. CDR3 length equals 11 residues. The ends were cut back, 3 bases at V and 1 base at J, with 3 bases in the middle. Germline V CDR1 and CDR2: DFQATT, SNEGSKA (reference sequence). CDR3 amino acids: CSASPQETQYF. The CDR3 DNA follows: TGCAGTGCTAGTCCCCAAGAGACCCAGTACTTC.

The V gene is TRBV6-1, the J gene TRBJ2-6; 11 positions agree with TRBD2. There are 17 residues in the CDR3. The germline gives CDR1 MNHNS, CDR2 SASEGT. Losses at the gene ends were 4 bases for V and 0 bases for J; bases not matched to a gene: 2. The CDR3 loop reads CASSVSGGASGANVLTF. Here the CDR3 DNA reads TGTGCCAGCAGTGTTAGCGGGGGGGCCTCTGGGGCCAACGTCCTGACTTTC.

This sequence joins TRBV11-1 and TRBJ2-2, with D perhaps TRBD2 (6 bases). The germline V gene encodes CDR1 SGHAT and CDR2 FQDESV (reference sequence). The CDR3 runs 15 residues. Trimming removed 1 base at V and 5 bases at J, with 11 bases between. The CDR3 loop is CASSLGTGGTGELFF. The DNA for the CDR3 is TGTGCCAGCAGCTTAGGGACCGGGGGTACCGGGGAGCTGTTTTTT.

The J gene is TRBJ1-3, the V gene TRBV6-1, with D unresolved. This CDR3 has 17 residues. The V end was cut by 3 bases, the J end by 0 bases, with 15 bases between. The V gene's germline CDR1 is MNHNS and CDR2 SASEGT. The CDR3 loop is CASSDVVKMSSGNTIYF. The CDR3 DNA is TGTGCCAGCAGTGATGTCGTTAAGATGAGCTCTGGAAACACCATATATTTT.

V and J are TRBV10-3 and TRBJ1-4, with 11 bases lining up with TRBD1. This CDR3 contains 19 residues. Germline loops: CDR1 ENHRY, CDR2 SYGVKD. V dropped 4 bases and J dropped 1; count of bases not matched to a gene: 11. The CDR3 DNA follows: TGTGCCATCAGTGCCTTTGGACAGGGGGCGCAGGGAACTAATGAAAAACTGTTTTTT. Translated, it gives CAISAFGQGAQGTNEKLFF.

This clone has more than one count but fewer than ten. CDR3 nucleotide sequence: TGTGCCATCAGCGACCTCGACGGGGAGCTGTTTTTT. It is translated as CAISDLDGELFF. The chain carries TRBV10-3 and TRBJ2-2, with D unresolved. The CDR3 extends over 12 amino acids. Trimming took off 6 bases at V and 7 bases at J, with 9 bases between the two ends. Germline V gene data show CDR1 as ENHRY and CDR2 as SYGVKD.

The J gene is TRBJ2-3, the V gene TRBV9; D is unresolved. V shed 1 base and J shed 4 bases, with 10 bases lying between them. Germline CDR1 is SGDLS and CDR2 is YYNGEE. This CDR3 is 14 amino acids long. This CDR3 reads CASSVKVWADTQYF. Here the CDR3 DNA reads TGTGCCAGCAGCGTAAAAGTATGGGCAGATACGCAGTATTTT. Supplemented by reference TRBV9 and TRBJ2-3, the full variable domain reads DSGVTQTPKHLITATGQRVTLRCSPRSGDLSVYWYQQSLDQGLQFLIQYYNGEERAKGNILERFSAQQFPDLHSELNLSSLELGDSALYFCASSVKVWADTQYFGPGTRLTVL.

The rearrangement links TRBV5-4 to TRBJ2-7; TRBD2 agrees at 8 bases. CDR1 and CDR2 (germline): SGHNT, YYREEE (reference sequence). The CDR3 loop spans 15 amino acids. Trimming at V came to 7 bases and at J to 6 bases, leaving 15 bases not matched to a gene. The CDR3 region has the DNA TGTGCCAGCGGGCCTCGGGGGGGTGGTGGGGGCGAGCAGTACTTC. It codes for CASGPRGGGGGEQYF.

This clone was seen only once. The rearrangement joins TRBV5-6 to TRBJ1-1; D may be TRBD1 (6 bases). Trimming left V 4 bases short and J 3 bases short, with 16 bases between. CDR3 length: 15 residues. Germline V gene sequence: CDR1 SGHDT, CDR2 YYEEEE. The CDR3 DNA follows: TGTGCCAGCAGCCTAACGGACAGACGATACACTGAAGCTTTCTTT. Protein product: CASSLTDRRYTEAFF. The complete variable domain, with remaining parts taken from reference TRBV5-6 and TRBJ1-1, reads DAGVTQSPTHLIKTRGQQVTLRCSPKSGHDTVSWYQQALGQGPQFIFQYYEEEERQRGNFPDRFSGHQFPNYSSELNVNALLLGDSALYLCASSLTDRRYTEAFFGQGTRLTVV.

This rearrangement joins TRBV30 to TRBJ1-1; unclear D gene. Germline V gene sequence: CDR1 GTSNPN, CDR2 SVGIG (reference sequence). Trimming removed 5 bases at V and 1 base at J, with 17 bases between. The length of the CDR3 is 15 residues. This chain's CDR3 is CAWCAGKYANTEAFF. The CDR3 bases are TGTGCCTGGTGTGCGGGCAAGTACGCGAACACTGAAGCTTTCTTT.

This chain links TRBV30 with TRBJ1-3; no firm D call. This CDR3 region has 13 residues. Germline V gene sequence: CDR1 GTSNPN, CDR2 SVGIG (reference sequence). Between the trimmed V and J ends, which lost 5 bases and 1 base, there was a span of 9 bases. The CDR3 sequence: CAWLMGSGNTIYF. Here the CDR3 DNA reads TGTGCCTGGCTGATGGGGTCTGGAAACACCATATATTTT.

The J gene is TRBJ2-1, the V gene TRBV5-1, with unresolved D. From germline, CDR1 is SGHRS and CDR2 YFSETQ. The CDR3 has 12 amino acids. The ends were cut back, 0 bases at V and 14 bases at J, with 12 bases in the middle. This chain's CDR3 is CASSLEGPTKFF. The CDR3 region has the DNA TGCGCCAGCAGCTTGGAGGGCCCGACGAAGTTCTTC.

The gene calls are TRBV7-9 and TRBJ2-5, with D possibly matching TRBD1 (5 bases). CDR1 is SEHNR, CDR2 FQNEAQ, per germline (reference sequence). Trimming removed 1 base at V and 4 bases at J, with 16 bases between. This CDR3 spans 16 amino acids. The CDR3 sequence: CASSLDVQGRVETQYF. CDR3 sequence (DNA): TGTGCCAGCAGCTTAGACGTGCAGGGTAGGGTAGAGACCCAGTACTTC.

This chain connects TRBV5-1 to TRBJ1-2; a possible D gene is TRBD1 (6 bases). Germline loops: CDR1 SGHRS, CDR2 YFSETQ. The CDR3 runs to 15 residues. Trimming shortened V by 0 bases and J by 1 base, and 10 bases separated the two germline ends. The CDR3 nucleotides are TGCGCCAGCAGCTTGGCGGGGGGCCTTAACTATGGCTACACCTTC. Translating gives CASSLAGGLNYGYTF. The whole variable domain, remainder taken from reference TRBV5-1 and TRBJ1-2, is KAGVTQTPRYLIKTRGQQVTLSCSPISGHRSVSWYQQTPGQGLQFLFEYFSETQRNKGNFPGRFSGRQFSNSRSEMNVSTLELGDSALYLCASSLAGGLNYGYTFGSGTRLTVV.

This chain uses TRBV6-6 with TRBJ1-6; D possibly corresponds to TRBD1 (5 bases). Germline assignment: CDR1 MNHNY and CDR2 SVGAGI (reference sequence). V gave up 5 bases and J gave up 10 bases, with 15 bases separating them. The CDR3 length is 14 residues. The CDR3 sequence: CASSPDSRSSPLHF. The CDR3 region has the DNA TGTGCCAGCAGTCCTGACAGCCGAAGCTCACCCCTCCACTTT.

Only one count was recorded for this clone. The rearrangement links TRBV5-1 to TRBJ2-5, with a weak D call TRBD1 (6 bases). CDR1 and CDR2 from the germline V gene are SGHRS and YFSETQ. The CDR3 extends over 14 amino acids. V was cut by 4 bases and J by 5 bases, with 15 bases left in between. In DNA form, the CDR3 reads TGCGCCAGCAGCCCCGGGACACGGGCGGAGACCCAGTACTTC. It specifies CASSPGTRAETQYF.